The TCR beta chain described here comes from a study of blood T cell repertoires in COVID-19. This CDR3 contains 12 residues. CDR1 MRHNA and CDR2 SNTAGT come from the germline V gene. V dropped 7 bases and J dropped 4 bases, with 7 bases sitting between them. The assay was immunoSEQ multiplex PCR, and TCRdb's table has in-frame clones only and misses some. The sample holds about 39,000 clones, around 95% seen once. This TCR derives from a human donor with active COVID-19. The donor label of this sample is uncertain. The specimen sequenced was peripheral blood. This sequence joins TRBV6-4 and TRBJ2-2; weak D call: TRBD2 (5 bases). CDR3 coding DNA: TGTGCCAGCAAAGGAGGCACCGGGGAGCTGTTTTTT. Translation gives CASKGGTGELFF.